The 22 T cell receptor beta chains below come from one sample, sequenced in a study of siplizumab effects on memory and regulatory T cells. Profiling relied on immunoSEQ multiplex PCR, and the TCRdb table lists in-frame clones only, not all of them. The repertoire includes tens of thousands of clones, 88% of them detected once, and about 1.5% sits in the top ten. The sequencing sample was made of Tregs sorted from blood. Receptor source: a human donor in good health.

The V and J genes are TRBV7-3 and TRBJ2-2; 9 positions agree with TRBD2. CDR1 SGHTA and CDR2 FQGTGA come from the germline V gene. V shed 0 bases and J 5 bases; nucleotides not matched to a gene: 1. The CDR3 contains 15 residues. CDR3 loop: CASSLTLAGTGELFF. In DNA, the CDR3 is TGTGCCAGCAGCTTAACGCTAGCGGGAACCGGGGAGCTGTTTTTT.

The gene calls are TRBV10-3 and TRBJ2-1, with TRBD2 matching 12 bases. The V gene's germline CDR1 is ENHRY and CDR2 SYGVKD. The CDR3 runs to 15 residues. V shed 8 bases and J 9 bases; nucleotides not matched to a gene: 11. The CDR3: CAIALAGGGTGEQFF. CDR3 sequence (DNA): TGTGCCATCGCCCTAGCGGGAGGGGGGACCGGTGAGCAGTTCTTC.

V and J are TRBV5-1 and TRBJ2-1; 14 bases agree with TRBD2. CDR3 size: 15 residues. From germline, CDR1 is SGHRS and CDR2 YFSETQ. V gave up 2 bases and J gave up 8 bases; unmatched junction bases: 3. The CDR3 is CASSFSGLAGDEQFF. CDR3 nucleotide sequence: TGCGCCAGCAGCTTCTCGGGACTAGCGGGAGATGAGCAGTTCTTC. The full variable domain, with the rest looked up from reference TRBV5-1 and TRBJ2-1, is KAGVTQTPRYLIKTRGQQVTLSCSPISGHRSVSWYQQTPGQGLQFLFEYFSETQRNKGNFPGRFSGRQFSNSRSEMNVSTLELGDSALYLCASSFSGLAGDEQFFGPGTRLTVL.

J is TRBJ2-7 and V is TRBV11-2; TRBD1 matches at 8 bases. The CDR3 length is 14 residues. Germline trimming cut 5 bases from V and 2 bases from J; bases unmatched to any gene: 5. CDR1 is SGHAT, CDR2 FQNNGV, per germline. The CDR3 region is CASSAGQGTYEQYF. The CDR3 DNA reads TGTGCCAGCAGCGCCGGACAGGGAACCTACGAGCAGTACTTC.

The CDR3 nucleotides read TGTGCCTGGAGGCACACTTTCAGGTCCGACTATGGCTACACCTTC. It specifies CAWRHTFRSDYGYTF. The chain uses TRBV30 and TRBJ1-2; D unresolved. This CDR3 comprises 15 residues. V lost 3 bases to trimming and J lost 3 bases, with 17 bases between them. CDR1 and CDR2 from the germline V gene are GTSNPN and SVGIG (reference sequence).

The chain couples TRBV5-6 to TRBJ2-4; no clear D gene. CDR3 size: 15 residues. Trimming shortened V by 2 bases and J by 0 bases, and 9 bases separated the two germline ends. The germline CDR1 and CDR2 sequences are SGHDT and YYEEEE. The CDR3 sequence: CASSLRGVAKNIQYF. In nucleotides, the CDR3 is TGTGCCAGCAGCTTACGTGGGGTAGCCAAAAACATTCAGTACTTC.

The chain employs TRBV19 and TRBJ1-3; D might be TRBD1 (6 bases). Germline-derived CDR1 and CDR2 are LNHDA and SQIVND (reference sequence). The CDR3 contains 15 residues. Trimming removed 6 bases from V and 8 bases from J, with 20 bases in between. This CDR3 is CASSAWGQIVDTIYF. The CDR3 DNA is TGTGCCAGTAGCGCTTGGGGGCAGATCGTCGACACCATATATTTT.

J is TRBJ2-2 and V is TRBV7-2; D remains ambiguous. Germline V CDR1 and CDR2: SGHTA, FQGNSA. V was clipped by 4 bases and J by 1 base, with 7 bases between them. The CDR3 has 14 residues. CDR3 DNA: TGTGCCAGCAGCTCCTGGGGGAACACCGGGGAGCTGTTTTTT. Amino acids: CASSSWGNTGELFF.

Only one count was recorded for this clone. This chain links TRBV6-6 with TRBJ1-2; no clear D gene. This CDR3 has 12 residues. The V end was cut by 6 bases, the J end by 0 bases, with 5 bases between. Germline assignment: CDR1 MNHNY and CDR2 SVGAGI (reference sequence). In DNA, the CDR3 is TGTGCCAGCAGCGAAGCTAACTATGGCTACACCTTC. Protein sequence: CASSEANYGYTF.

The chain uses TRBV5-4 and TRBJ2-6, with D uncertain. This CDR3 is 15 amino acids long. The V gene lost 0 bases and the J gene lost 0 bases, with 4 bases spanning the gap. Germline CDR1 reads SGHNT; CDR2 reads YYREEE (reference sequence). CDR3 amino acids: CASSLADSGANVLTF. CDR3 nucleotide sequence: TGTGCCAGCAGCTTGGCGGACTCTGGGGCCAACGTCCTGACTTTC.

This clone was recorded only once. This chain connects TRBV5-6 to TRBJ2-1; 14 positions agree with TRBD2. The CDR3 has 14 amino acids. Germline values: CDR1 SGHDT, CDR2 YYEEEE. Trimming cost V 6 bases and J 9 bases; bases outside gene matches: 5. The CDR3 loop is CASKVGLAGGEQFF. DNA for the CDR3: TGTGCCAGCAAAGTCGGACTAGCGGGAGGTGAGCAGTTCTTC. Combining the CDR3 with reference TRBV5-6 and TRBJ2-1 gives the whole variable domain DAGVTQSPTHLIKTRGQQVTLRCSPKSGHDTVSWYQQALGQGPQFIFQYYEEEERQRGNFPDRFSGHQFPNYSSELNVNALLLGDSALYLCASKVGLAGGEQFFGPGTRLTVL.

The chain combines TRBV5-6 with TRBJ2-3; D is perhaps TRBD1 (6 bases). In germline, CDR1 is SGHDT, CDR2 YYEEEE. Trimming shortened V by 4 bases and J by 4 bases, and 10 bases separated the two germline ends. This CDR3 has 13 residues. The CDR3 is CASSQKGADTQYF. Here the CDR3 DNA reads TGTGCCAGCAGCCAAAAGGGGGCAGATACGCAGTATTTT.

This chain uses TRBV6-5 with TRBJ1-6, with D unresolved. Germline V CDR1 and CDR2: MNHEY, SVGAGI. The V end was cut by 2 bases, the J end by 8 bases, with 10 bases between. This CDR3 is 14 amino acids long. As DNA, the CDR3 is TGTGCCAGCAGTTACCTCGGGAGGGATTCACCCCTCCACTTT. This gives the protein CASSYLGRDSPLHF.

The rearrangement joins TRBV5-1 to TRBJ2-2, with D uncertain. Per germline, CDR1 SGHRS and CDR2 YFSETQ. V was cut by 0 bases and J by 1 base, with 7 bases left in between. The CDR3 runs to 15 residues. The CDR3 protein is CASSLALGNTGELFF. The CDR3 DNA sequence: TGCGCCAGCAGCTTGGCGTTGGGGAACACCGGGGAGCTGTTTTTT.

The chain recombines TRBV4-1 with TRBJ1-4, with TRBD1 matching 7 bases. With V trimmed by 4 bases and J by 5 bases, 7 bases remained unmatched. This CDR3 has 15 amino acids. CDR1 MGHRA and CDR2 YSYEKL come from the germline V gene. The CDR3 coding sequence is TGCGCCAGCAGCCGTGTACAGGGGCCAAATGAAAAACTGTTTTTT. This sequence encodes CASSRVQGPNEKLFF.

In this sample, this clone turned up once. The V call is TRBV5-6, the J call TRBJ2-3; 7 bases agree with TRBD1. Germline V CDR1 and CDR2: SGHDT, YYEEEE. V lost 4 bases to trimming and J lost 6 bases; unmatched junction nucleotides: 11. The CDR3 consists of 15 residues. CDR3 sequence reads: CASSPQTGAGDTQYF. Here the CDR3 DNA reads TGTGCCAGCAGCCCCCAAACAGGGGCCGGGGATACGCAGTATTTT. Full variable domain (remainder filled in from reference TRBV5-6 and TRBJ2-3): DAGVTQSPTHLIKTRGQQVTLRCSPKSGHDTVSWYQQALGQGPQFIFQYYEEEERQRGNFPDRFSGHQFPNYSSELNVNALLLGDSALYLCASSPQTGAGDTQYFGPGTRLTVL.

The rearrangement joins TRBV5-4 to TRBJ1-2; D perhaps matches TRBD1 (6 bases). The V and J ends lost 4 bases and 13 bases respectively, with 20 bases between them. CDR3 size: 13 residues. Per germline, CDR1 SGHNT and CDR2 YYREEE (reference sequence). The CDR3, as DNA: TGTGCCAGCAGCCGGTTGAGGGACAACGAGTTCACCTTC. Its protein product is CASSRLRDNEFTF.

The chain has TRBV19 and TRBJ2-6; no firm D call. Germline V lookup: CDR1 LNHDA, CDR2 SQIVND (reference sequence). The length of the CDR3 is 19 residues. Between the trimmed V and J ends, which lost 11 bases and 0 bases, there was a span of 26 bases. This CDR3 is CALAKNNLGNYSGANVLTF. CDR3 nucleotide sequence: TGTGCCTTAGCAAAGAACAATCTTGGGAATTACTCTGGGGCCAACGTCCTGACTTTC. Full variable domain (remainder filled in from reference TRBV19 and TRBJ2-6): DGGITQSPKYLFRKEGQNVTLSCEQNLNHDAMYWYRQDPGQGLRLIYYSQIVNDFQKGDIAEGYSVSREKKESFPLTVTSAQKNPTAFYLCALAKNNLGNYSGANVLTFGAGSRLTVL.

This chain joins TRBV30 and TRBJ2-5, with a possible D match to TRBD1 (6 bases). The CDR3 has 14 residues. V was pared by 2 bases and J by 2 bases, with 12 bases between. CDR1 GTSNPN and CDR2 SVGIG come from the germline V gene (reference sequence). CDR3 bases: TGTGCCTGGAGTCGGGGACACCTTCAAGAGACCCAGTACTTC. This translates into CAWSRGHLQETQYF.

This sequence joins TRBV29-1 and TRBJ2-1; TRBD2 aligns across 9 bases. Trimming removed 6 bases from V and 7 bases from J; junction bases left unmatched: 4. CDR3 size: 12 residues. The germline V gene has CDR1 SQVTM and CDR2 ANQGSEA. The CDR3 DNA is TGCAGCGTCCCGCGGGGGGGAAATGAGCAGTTCTTC. Its protein product is CSVPRGGNEQFF.

V is TRBV2 and J is TRBJ1-2; 8 bases are a match to TRBD1. This CDR3 has 12 residues. With V trimmed by 6 bases and J by 4 bases, 1 base remained unmatched. From germline, CDR1 is SNHLY and CDR2 FYNNEI. As DNA, the CDR3 is TGTGCCAGCAGGACAGGGGCCTATGGCTACACCTTC. This encodes CASRTGAYGYTF.

The CDR3 spells CASSPNRGDTQYF. The CDR3 coding sequence is TGTGCCAGCAGTCCTAACAGGGGAGATACGCAGTATTTT. V usage is TRBV7-3 and J usage is TRBJ2-3; TRBD1 aligns across 7 bases. In germline, CDR1 is SGHTA, CDR2 FQGTGA. This CDR3 has 13 residues. V lost 6 bases, J lost 5 bases, and 5 bases stayed unmatched.